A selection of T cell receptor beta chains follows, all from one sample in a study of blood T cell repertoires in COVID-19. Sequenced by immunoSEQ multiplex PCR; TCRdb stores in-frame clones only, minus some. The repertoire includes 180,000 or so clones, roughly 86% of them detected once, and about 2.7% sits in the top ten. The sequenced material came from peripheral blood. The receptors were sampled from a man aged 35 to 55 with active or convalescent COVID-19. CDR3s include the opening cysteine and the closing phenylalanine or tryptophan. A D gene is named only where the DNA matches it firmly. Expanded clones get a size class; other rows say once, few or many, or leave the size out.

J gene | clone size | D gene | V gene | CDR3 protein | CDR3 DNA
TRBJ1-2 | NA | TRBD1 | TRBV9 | CASSIRAETGHGYTF | TGTGCCAGCAGCATCAGAGCCGAGACAGGGCATGGCTACACCTTC
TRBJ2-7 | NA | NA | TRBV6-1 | CASSEGAPHAYEQYF | TGTGCCAGCAGTGAAGGGGCTCCCCATGCCTACGAGCAGTACTTC
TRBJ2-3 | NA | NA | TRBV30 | CAWNNVGAWDTQYF | TGTGCCTGGAATAACGTGGGGGCTTGGGATACGCAGTATTTT
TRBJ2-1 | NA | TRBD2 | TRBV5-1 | CASSSGGLANEQFF | TGCGCCAGCAGCTCTGGGGGACTAGCCAATGAGCAGTTCTTC
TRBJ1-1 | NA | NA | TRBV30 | CAGDRMNTEAFF | TGTGCCGGAGACAGAATGAACACTGAAGCTTTCTTT
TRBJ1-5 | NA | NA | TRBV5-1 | CASSLAGANQPQHF | TGCGCCAGCAGCTTGGCAGGGGCCAATCAGCCCCAGCATTTT
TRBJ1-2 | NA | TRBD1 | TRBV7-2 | CASTQDRASGYTF | TGTGCCAGCACCCAAGACAGGGCTTCTGGCTACACCTTC
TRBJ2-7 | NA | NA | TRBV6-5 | CASSYGAYYEQYF | TGTGCCAGCAGTTACGGGGCCTACTACGAGCAGTACTTC
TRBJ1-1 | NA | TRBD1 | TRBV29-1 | CSAGQGSKVNTEAFF | TGCAGCGCCGGACAGGGCTCAAAAGTGAACACTGAAGCTTTCTTT
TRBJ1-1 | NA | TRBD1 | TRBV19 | CASRVGQGTEAFF | TGTGCCAGTAGAGTAGGACAGGGCACTGAAGCTTTCTTT
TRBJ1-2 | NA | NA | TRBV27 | CASRTQGSAYGYTF | TGTGCCAGCAGGACCCAGGGGTCTGCCTATGGCTACACCTTC
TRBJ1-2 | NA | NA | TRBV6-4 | CASSSSGRGDGYTF | TGTGCCAGCAGTAGCTCCGGGAGGGGAGATGGCTACACCTTC
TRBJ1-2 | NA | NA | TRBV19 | CASTKFGDGYTF | TGTGCCAGTACTAAATTCGGGGATGGCTACACCTTC
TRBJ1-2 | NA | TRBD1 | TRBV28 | CASSLWEVGRGTKIYGYTF | TGTGCCAGCAGTTTATGGGAAGTTGGCAGGGGGACGAAAATTTATGGCTACACCTTC
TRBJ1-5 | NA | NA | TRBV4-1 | CASSQEFGGSQPQHF | TGCGCCAGCAGCCAAGAGTTTGGGGGCAGTCAGCCCCAGCATTTT
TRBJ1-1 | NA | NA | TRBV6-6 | CASREMAGTEAFF | TGTGCCAGCAGGGAGATGGCGGGCACTGAAGCTTTCTTT
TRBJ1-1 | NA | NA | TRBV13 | CASSLGFEVANTEAFF | TGTGCCAGCAGCTTAGGGTTTGAGGTTGCGAACACTGAAGCTTTCTTT
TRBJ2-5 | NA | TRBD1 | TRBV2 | CASSRTRGRETQYF | TGTGCCAGCAGTAGAACCAGGGGGCGAGAGACCCAGTACTTC
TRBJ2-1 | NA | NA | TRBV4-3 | CASSQGPEQSYNEQFF | TGCGCCAGCAGCCAAGGGCCGGAGCAATCCTACAATGAGCAGTTCTTC
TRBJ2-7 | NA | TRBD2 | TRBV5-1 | CASSLGGGLYEQYF | TGCGCCAGCAGCTTGGGCGGGGGTCTCTACGAGCAGTACTTC
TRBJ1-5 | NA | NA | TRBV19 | CASSIRDISAVQHF | TGTGCCAGTAGTATCCGGGACATATCCGCGGTCCAGCATTTT
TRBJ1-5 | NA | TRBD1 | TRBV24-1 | CATSRGQGNNQPQHF | TGTGCCACCAGTCGCGGACAGGGGAACAATCAGCCCCAGCATTTT
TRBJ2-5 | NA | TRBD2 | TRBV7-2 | CASSLGSLAGGKETQYF | TGTGCCAGCAGCTTAGGATCCCTAGCGGGGGGGAAAGAGACCCAGTACTTC
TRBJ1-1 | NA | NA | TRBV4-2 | CASSQVQGMNTEAFF | TGTGCCAGCAGCCAAGTACAGGGTATGAACACTGAAGCTTTCTTT
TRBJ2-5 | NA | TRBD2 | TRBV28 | CASRTPGLAGVNQETQYF | TGTGCCAGCAGGACGCCGGGACTAGCGGGGGTAAACCAAGAGACCCAGTACTTC
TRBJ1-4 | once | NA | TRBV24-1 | CATSDPRTEPNEKLFF | TGTGCCACCAGTGATCCACGGACAGAACCCAATGAAAAACTGTTTTTT
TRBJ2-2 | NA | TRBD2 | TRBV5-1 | CASSSRTSGGASRTGELFF | TGCGCCAGCAGCTCGAGGACTAGCGGGGGGGCCAGTCGCACCGGGGAGCTGTTTTTT
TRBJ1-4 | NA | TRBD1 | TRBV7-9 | CASSQRQGEKLFF | TGTGCCAGCAGCCAAAGACAGGGAGAAAAACTGTTTTTT
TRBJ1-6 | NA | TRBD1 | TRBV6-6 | CASSWDSYNSPLHF | TGTGCCAGCAGCTGGGACAGCTATAATTCACCCCTCCACTTT
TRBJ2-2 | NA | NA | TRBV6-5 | CASSLQGRAGELFF | TGTGCCAGCAGTCTACAGGGCCGGGCCGGGGAGCTGTTTTTT
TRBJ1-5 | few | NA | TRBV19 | CASSIGWRGRNSNQPQHF | TGTGCCAGTAGTATAGGGTGGCGGGGTCGAAATAGCAATCAGCCCCAGCATTTT
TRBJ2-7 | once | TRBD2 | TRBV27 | CASSLAGAPYEQYF | TGTGCCAGCAGCCTAGCGGGGGCCCCCTACGAGCAGTACTTC
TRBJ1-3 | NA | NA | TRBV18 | CASSLPYQLVSGNTIYF | TGTGCCAGCTCACTCCCGTACCAACTAGTCTCTGGAAACACCATATATTTT
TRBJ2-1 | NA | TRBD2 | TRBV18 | CASSFESGGPIREQFF | TGTGCCAGCTCATTCGAAAGCGGGGGCCCCATTCGGGAGCAGTTCTTC
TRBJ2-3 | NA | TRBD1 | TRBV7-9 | CASSLGTDRGDTQYF | TGTGCCAGCAGCTTAGGGACTGACAGGGGGGATACGCAGTATTTT
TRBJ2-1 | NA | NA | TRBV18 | CASSQQESYNEQFF | TGTGCCAGCTCACAACAGGAGTCCTACAATGAGCAGTTCTTC
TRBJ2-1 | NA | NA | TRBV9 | CASSVAPGGDYNEQFF | TGTGCCAGCAGCGTAGCCCCGGGGGGCGACTACAATGAGCAGTTCTTC
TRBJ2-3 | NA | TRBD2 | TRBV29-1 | CSSRTSGRPSTDTQYF | TGCAGTTCAAGGACTAGCGGTCGTCCTAGCACAGATACGCAGTATTTT
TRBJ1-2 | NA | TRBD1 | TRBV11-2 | CASSLDQTGLTHYGYTF | TGTGCCAGCAGCTTAGATCAGACAGGGTTAACCCACTATGGCTACACCTTC
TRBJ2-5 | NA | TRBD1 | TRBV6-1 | CASSVFDRGLRETQYF | TGTGCCAGCAGTGTCTTTGACAGGGGATTGCGAGAGACCCAGTACTTC
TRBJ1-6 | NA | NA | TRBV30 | CASEGGGNDSPLHF | TGTGCCAGCGAGGGAGGAGGGAATGATTCACCCCTCCACTTT
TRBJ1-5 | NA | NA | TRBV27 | CASSSRLRGNQPQHF | TGTGCCAGCAGTTCGAGATTGCGAGGGAATCAGCCCCAGCATTTT
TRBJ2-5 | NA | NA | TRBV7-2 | CASSLSGVQETQYF | TGTGCCAGCAGCTTATCGGGAGTACAAGAGACCCAGTACTTC
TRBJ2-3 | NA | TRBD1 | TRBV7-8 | CASSSTGGRTDTQYF | TGTGCCAGCAGCTCGACAGGGGGCCGCACAGATACGCAGTATTTT
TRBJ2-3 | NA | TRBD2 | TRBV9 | CASSVGGGYRTDTQYF | TGTGCCAGCTCGGTGGGCGGGGGATACCGCACAGATACGCAGTATTTT
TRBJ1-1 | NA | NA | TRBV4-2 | CASSQDGWSTEAFF | TGTGCCAGCAGCCAAGACGGATGGAGCACTGAAGCTTTCTTT
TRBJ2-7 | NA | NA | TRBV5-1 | CATRSNTGSYEQYF | TGCGCCACCAGGAGTAACACAGGTTCCTACGAGCAGTACTTC
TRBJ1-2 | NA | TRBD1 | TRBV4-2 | CASSRPGQANYGYTF | TGTGCCAGCAGCCGACCGGGACAGGCAAACTATGGCTACACCTTC
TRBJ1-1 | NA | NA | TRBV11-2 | CASRDVQGTDTEAFF | TGTGCCAGCAGGGACGTACAGGGCACCGACACTGAAGCTTTCTTT
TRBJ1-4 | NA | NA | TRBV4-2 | CASSQGVQPGKLFF | TGTGCCAGCAGCCAAGGAGTCCAGCCAGGAAAACTGTTTTTT
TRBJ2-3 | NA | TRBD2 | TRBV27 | CASSSRGGDTQYF | TGTGCCAGCAGTTCAAGGGGAGGGGATACGCAGTATTTT
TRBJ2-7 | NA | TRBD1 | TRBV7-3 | CASSLRQGAPGEQYF | TGTGCCAGCAGCCTCCGACAGGGAGCCCCGGGCGAGCAGTACTTC